This TCR beta chain is drawn from a study of T cell responses to AZD1222 COVID-19 vaccine listed by TCRdb under 2021. Looking at the study overall: AZD1222 recipients whose second dose came at about 4 weeks and those whose second dose came at about 12 weeks were combined into one group, since spike-specific TCR depth and breadth did not differ between the two schedules. TCR sequencing covered fewer than 250 trial participants: 207 given two doses of AZD1222 and 26 given two doses of MenACWY control vaccine. Enrollment into the trials was organized by age into subgroups of 18-55, 56-69 and 70-plus years, and those subgroups contained approximately 150, 30 and 60 TCR-sequenced participants, respectively.

The CDR3 regions of human TCRbeta chains were subjected to immunosequencing. Regarding the original processing steps: Repertoire TCRs were checked for matches against a reference library of SARS-CoV-2-specific TCRs that had been generated using the MIRA antigen-specificity platform. Breadth was defined as the fraction of unique TCRs that were SARS-CoV-2-associated, and depth was defined as the fraction of total T cells that were SARS-CoV-2-associated. Each spike-specific TCR was assigned to its reactive spike region and to a CD4 or CD8 class using the MIRA data. Log10-transformed breadth and depth values were compared by one-way ANOVA with Sidak's multiple comparisons tests. TCRdb carries this immuneACCESS record with in-frame sequences only. Its versions omit some clonotypes, under half of them owing to an unresolved V gene in the studies checked, with the rest unexplained. D and trimming come from the DNA, and the V and J calls and clone size come from that table. A total of about 99,000 clones appear in this sample, less than 95% of them only once. Around 4.8% of the sample is in the top ten clones.

This sample's time point label indicates: baseline before first vaccination. The vaccinee samples were drawn from two UK trials, COV001 and COV002, one of which was a single-blind randomized controlled phase 2/3 trial testing AZD1222 (ChAdOx1 nCoV-19) in healthy adults. For TCRbeta chain sequencing, PBMC samples were collected from trial participants at day 0 and at day 28 after the second dose. Reading the germline V gene gives CDR1 SGHRS and CDR2 YFSETQ. Germline trimming amounts to 3 bases on V and 0 bases on J, with 4 as the count of junction bases outside the gene matches. The CDR3 runs 15 amino acids, cysteine and phenylalanine included. The CDR3 DNA has 45 bases and is translated from base 1. For this clone: No antigen is known for it. Base quality data are lacking; no much larger clone is found one base away.

General study outcomes and caveats: Most participants were white British and females outnumbered males, and the authors suggested that clonal diversity may have been underestimated. Reportedly, close to half of the unique spike-specific TCRs recognized epitopes lying outside the regions that are mutated in the B.1.351 and B.1.1.7 variants. In the small 56-69-year group, the increase in depth fell short of significance, most likely because of low power. The vaccine-associated CD4 TCRs covered the entire spike protein, and the dominant responses fell in regions 160-218 and 743-854. Because no samples from the day 14 peak response were available, repertoires could be characterized only after the peak T cell response. Conclusions about previously exposed vaccinees were limited because only a handful of AZD1222 recipients were SARS-CoV-2 seropositive at baseline. After two AZD1222 doses, spike-specific TCR breadth and depth were significantly higher than at day 0 and than in MenACWY recipients.

The sequencing used peripheral blood, collected on day 0 of AZD1222 vaccination. The clonotype comes from an adult in good health. This receptor chain uses TRBV5-1 and TRBJ2-3, with 7 central nucleotides matching TRBD1. The DNA sequence reads TGCGCCAGCAGCTCTACAGGGGTGAGCACAGATACGCAGTATTTT. Its protein is CASSSTGVSTDTQYF.